The present T cell receptor (beta chain) was sequenced within a study of blood T cell repertoires in COVID-19. Trimming left V 6 bases short and J 1 base short, with 15 bases between. Germline CDR1 is MNHEY and CDR2 is SVGAGI. The CDR3 extends over 15 amino acids. The method was immunoSEQ multiplex PCR; TCRdb's version includes in-frame clones alone and lacks a portion of them. The table lists 70,000 or so clones, 85% of them singletons. The sequenced sample was peripheral blood. The origin of this receptor is a man older than 75 with acute or convalescent COVID-19. This chain joins TRBV6-5 and TRBJ1-2; maybe TRBD1 (5 bases). The CDR3 DNA reads TGTGCCAGCAGACCCCCAGGACACATTAACTATGGCTACACCTTC. It codes for CASRPPGHINYGYTF.